This T cell receptor (beta chain) was obtained from a study of blood T cell repertoires in COVID-19. The wider study: COVID-19 samples, acute and convalescent, were from the United States, Italy and Spain. In each case, the material was cDNA or gDNA derived from T cells, B-cell-depleted T cells, or PBMCs.

The method was immunoSEQ multiplex PCR; TCRdb's version includes in-frame clones alone and lacks a portion of them. The data hold over 350,000 clones, with 70% to 90% observed a single time. The CDR3 has 15 residues. The germline CDR1 and CDR2 sequences are LNHDA and SQIVND (reference sequence). V was trimmed by 3 bases and J by 3 bases, leaving 14 bases between them. The age range of participants was about 18 to 100 years, with residence in some 25 US areas. The clonotype comes from a woman between 18 and 29 years old with acute COVID-19. The specimen sequenced was PBMCs or T cells enriched from blood (not recorded which). The J gene is TRBJ1-1, the V gene TRBV19; TRBD1 might be the D (5 bases). The CDR3 loop is CASSIEDGGDTEAFF. The DNA for the CDR3 is TGTGCCAGTAGTATTGAGGACGGAGGGGACACTGAAGCTTTCTTT.